The clone carrying this TCR beta chain was counted a few times. Its target is unknown. Each TCR beta cDNA library carried unique molecular identifiers. T cells numbering about 1 to 10 million gave rise to roughly 0.5 million cDNA molecules. Each CDR3 protein is one row after TCRdb ran MiXCR on the PCR reads. Among about 620,000 distinct CDR3 sequences listed, roughly 47% were seen once. Germline lookup yields CDR1 MGHRA and CDR2 YSYEKL. J gave up 7 bases and V 1 base, and 7 bases lay outside the gene matches. The CDR3 sequence is 15 residues long. The record originates from a study of post-analysis software for immune sequencing data. Findings of the study overall: F measure showed strong co-clustering of same-batch samples. Patients used about 5 TRBV segments, including TRBV5-6, TRBV5-1 and TRBV20-1, more often than controls. Controls significantly exceeded multiple sclerosis patients in normalized Chao1 diversity.

This sequence was found in a girl aged 10-17 years with multiple sclerosis. Source material: blood. The V call is TRBV4-1, the J call TRBJ2-1; 7 bases line up with TRBD1. The CDR3: CASSQVGTASNEQFF. The CDR3 DNA reads TGCGCCAGCAGCCAAGTGGGGACAGCTTCGAATGAGCAGTTCTTC.